These 12 T cell receptor beta chains originate from one sample sequenced in a study of shared clonotypes between healthy human individuals (dated by TCRdb to between 2020 and 2021). The library was obtained by the immunoSEQ multiplex PCR assay. Imported from immuneACCESS, the table was reduced by TCRdb to in-frame sequences with V and J called. These copies leave out some clones; in studies compared against another copy, an unresolved V gene accounts for under half, and the cause of the remainder is not known. This sample holds about 820,000 clones; approximately 92% were observed only once. Of the sample, less than 25% is held by the ten largest clones. CD8 naive samples consisted of CD45RO-negative cells that were positively selected for CCR7, yielding a CD45RA+CCR7+ population without TemRA cells. Sequencing used naive CD8+ T cells sorted from blood. In light of the paper, this sample's cell subset or site label describes: CD45RA+CCR7+. These receptors originate from a man aged 25-40 years in good health.

The chain employs TRBV19 and TRBJ2-7; possibly TRBD2 for D (6 bases). V was clipped by 0 bases and J by 3 bases, with 12 bases between them. This CDR3 contains 15 residues. The germline CDR1 and CDR2 sequences are LNHDA and SQIVND (reference sequence). The CDR3, as DNA: TGTGCCAGTAGTATAGATCAGGAGGGGATCTACGAGCAGTACTTC. Encoded protein: CASSIDQEGIYEQYF.

The rearrangement links TRBV6-6 to TRBJ2-7; tentatively, D is TRBD1 or TRBD2 (5 bases each). The germline gives CDR1 MNHNY, CDR2 SVGAGI (reference sequence). V was shortened by 7 bases and J by 6 bases, with 22 bases between the two germline ends. CDR3 length equals 15 residues. The CDR3 here is CASNHRSGTKGEQYF. The DNA for the CDR3 is TGTGCCAGCAATCACCGATCCGGGACGAAGGGCGAGCAGTACTTC.

The V and J genes are TRBV6-5 and TRBJ2-7, with D unresolved. The CDR3 sequence is 13 residues long. The V end was cut by 8 bases, the J end by 1 base, with 12 bases between. Germline V gene sequence: CDR1 MNHEY, CDR2 SVGAGI. In nucleotides, the CDR3 is TGTGCCAGCGAAGGCTTCAGTTCCTACGAGCAGTACTTC. This gives the protein CASEGFSSYEQYF.

In DNA, the CDR3 is TGTGCCAGCAGTTTATCAAAGGGGGCGGTAGGTTACGAGCAGTACTTC. It yields the protein CASSLSKGAVGYEQYF. This sequence joins TRBV27 and TRBJ2-7; 7 bases match TRBD1. Germline V gives CDR1 MNHEY, CDR2 SMNVEV (reference sequence). V lost 0 bases, J lost 4 bases, and 9 bases stayed unmatched. The CDR3 totals 16 residues.

V and J are TRBV13 and TRBJ2-7; tentatively, D is TRBD2 (6 bases). Trimming cost V 5 bases and J 2 bases, with 13 bases left between them. CDR3 size: 14 residues. The germline V gene has CDR1 PRHDT and CDR2 FYEKMQ (reference sequence). The CDR3 DNA reads TGTGCCAGCAGCCGGGGGAGTCGCGCCTACGAGCAGTACTTC. Encoded protein: CASSRGSRAYEQYF.

DNA for the CDR3: TGCAGCGTTGTTCTCAGAGGGGTTACGGAGACCCAGTACTTC. The encoded protein is CSVVLRGVTETQYF. V gene TRBV29-1 combines with J gene TRBJ2-5; either TRBD1 or TRBD2 may supply D (5 bases each). V was trimmed by 4 bases and J by 5 bases, leaving 17 bases between them. The CDR3 length is 14 residues. CDR1 is SQVTM, CDR2 ANQGSEA, per germline.

This chain joins TRBV25-1 and TRBJ1-2, with D perhaps matching TRBD1 (6 bases). This CDR3 is 14 amino acids long. Trimming cost V 1 base and J 7 bases, with 13 bases left between them. Germline V gives CDR1 MGHDK, CDR2 SYGVNS. CDR3 DNA sequence: TGTGCCAGCAGTGAATCCACAGGGCCGGCTGGCTACACCTTC. Residues: CASSESTGPAGYTF.

The genes are TRBV7-3 and TRBJ2-3; TRBD2 is a possible D gene (5 bases). The CDR3 contains 13 residues. V was cut by 5 bases and J by 2 bases, with 8 bases left in between. Germline CDR1 and CDR2: SGHTA and FQGTGA. CDR3 residues: CASSEGSTDTQYF. DNA of the CDR3: TGTGCCAGCAGCGAGGGCTCCACAGATACGCAGTATTTT.

This clone has a handful of counts. V usage is TRBV28 and J usage is TRBJ1-4, with D possibly TRBD1 on 5 matching bases. The germline CDR1 and CDR2 sequences are MDHEN and SYDVKM. This CDR3 spans 14 amino acids. Trimming took off 5 bases at V and 3 bases at J, with 10 bases between the two ends. The CDR3 region is CASSNDRPNEKLFF. The DNA of the CDR3 is TGTGCCAGCAGTAATGACAGACCTAATGAAAAACTGTTTTTT.

This clone has just one count. V is TRBV9 and J is TRBJ2-7; D perhaps matches TRBD2 (5 bases). Trimming cost V 0 bases and J 5 bases, with 15 bases left between them. The CDR3 loop spans 15 amino acids. Germline loops: CDR1 SGDLS, CDR2 YYNGEE. The CDR3 spells CASSVVAGGPDEQYF. The CDR3 DNA is TGTGCCAGCAGCGTAGTGGCGGGCGGGCCGGACGAGCAGTACTTC.

The rearrangement uses TRBV7-9 and TRBJ1-5; the D is unclear. The CDR3 loop spans 16 amino acids. Per the germline V gene, CDR1 is SEHNR and CDR2 is FQNEAQ (reference sequence). V was shortened by 5 bases and J by 0 bases, with 14 bases between the two germline ends. The CDR3 nucleotides read TGTGCCAGCAGCCCGCCGACCGATTATAGCAATCAGCCCCAGCATTTT. Its translation: CASSPPTDYSNQPQHF.

The rearrangement joins TRBV4-3 to TRBJ2-7, with D perhaps matching TRBD2 (6 bases). Per germline, CDR1 LGHNA and CDR2 YSLEER. This CDR3 comprises 15 residues. Trimming removed 6 bases from V and 0 bases from J, with 15 bases in between. The CDR3 region is CASSLGRGSSYEQYF. DNA for the CDR3: TGCGCCAGCAGTCTTGGACGGGGGAGCTCCTACGAGCAGTACTTC.